This T cell receptor (beta chain) was obtained from a study of a mutant IDH1 vaccine in newly diagnosed glioma. Study summary: Patients began vaccination 4-6 weeks after radiotherapy alone, or with temozolomide cycles.

With V trimmed by 1 base and J by 0 bases, 13 bases remained unmatched. Germline values: CDR1 MGHRA, CDR2 YSYEKL. CDR3 length equals 21 residues. Profiling relied on immunoSEQ multiplex PCR, and the TCRdb table lists in-frame clones only, not all of them. The sample holds tens of thousands of clones, about 88% seen once. A note on this clone: Its specificity is not known.

The time point was: week 35, safety follow-up. Mutant IDH1 20-mer peptide, at 300 ug, made up each vaccine dose, with topical imiquimod. Eight vaccinations went to patients in weeks 1, 3, 5, 7, 11, 15, 19, 23. The sequence derives from a woman between 35 and 50 years old with glioma. The V call is TRBV4-1, the J call TRBJ2-1; 12 nucleotides match TRBD2. The sequencing here drew on PBMCs, taken from a glioma patient whose treatment included an IDH1 peptide vaccine. The chain's CDR3 is CASSQGRLAGDHRGSYNEQFF. The CDR3 nucleotides read TGCGCCAGCAGCCAAGGTAGACTAGCGGGGGACCACAGGGGCTCCTACAATGAGCAGTTCTTC.